This T cell receptor (beta chain) was captured by sequencing in a study of CD8 T cells in ankylosing spondylitis. Study-wide findings and caveats: Disease-linked clones reportedly showed significant enrichment in matched ankylosing spondylitis synovial fluid. What seemed typical of ankylosing spondylitis blood was a TCR beta motif built from about eight highly homologous variants. Relatively rare in peripheral blood, disease-linked clones were also CD8+. Previous work reported some of these motif variants in the synovial fluid and blood of reactive arthritis.

A quantitative 5'-RACE method, one with molecular barcodes, was used to make TCR beta libraries. In TCRdb, the 5' RACE reads were re-called with MiXCR into one record per CDR3 protein. The table lists hundreds of thousands of distinct CDR3 sequences, 17% of them singletons. Trimming pared 5 bases from V and 4 bases from J, leaving 11 bases between. Germline-derived CDR1 and CDR2 are SGHAT and FQNNGV. The CDR3 spans 14 residues. The table lists this clonotype with a few counts. Antigen: not known. The sample comprised blood, either unsorted or a sorted T cell fraction (not recorded which). The TCR sequence derives from a male donor with ankylosing spondylitis. The genes are TRBV11-2 and TRBJ2-2; D not certain. The DNA for the CDR3 is TGTGCCAGCAGCCTCCGGCCCGCCACCGGGGAGCTGTTTTTT. Encoded protein: CASSLRPATGELFF.